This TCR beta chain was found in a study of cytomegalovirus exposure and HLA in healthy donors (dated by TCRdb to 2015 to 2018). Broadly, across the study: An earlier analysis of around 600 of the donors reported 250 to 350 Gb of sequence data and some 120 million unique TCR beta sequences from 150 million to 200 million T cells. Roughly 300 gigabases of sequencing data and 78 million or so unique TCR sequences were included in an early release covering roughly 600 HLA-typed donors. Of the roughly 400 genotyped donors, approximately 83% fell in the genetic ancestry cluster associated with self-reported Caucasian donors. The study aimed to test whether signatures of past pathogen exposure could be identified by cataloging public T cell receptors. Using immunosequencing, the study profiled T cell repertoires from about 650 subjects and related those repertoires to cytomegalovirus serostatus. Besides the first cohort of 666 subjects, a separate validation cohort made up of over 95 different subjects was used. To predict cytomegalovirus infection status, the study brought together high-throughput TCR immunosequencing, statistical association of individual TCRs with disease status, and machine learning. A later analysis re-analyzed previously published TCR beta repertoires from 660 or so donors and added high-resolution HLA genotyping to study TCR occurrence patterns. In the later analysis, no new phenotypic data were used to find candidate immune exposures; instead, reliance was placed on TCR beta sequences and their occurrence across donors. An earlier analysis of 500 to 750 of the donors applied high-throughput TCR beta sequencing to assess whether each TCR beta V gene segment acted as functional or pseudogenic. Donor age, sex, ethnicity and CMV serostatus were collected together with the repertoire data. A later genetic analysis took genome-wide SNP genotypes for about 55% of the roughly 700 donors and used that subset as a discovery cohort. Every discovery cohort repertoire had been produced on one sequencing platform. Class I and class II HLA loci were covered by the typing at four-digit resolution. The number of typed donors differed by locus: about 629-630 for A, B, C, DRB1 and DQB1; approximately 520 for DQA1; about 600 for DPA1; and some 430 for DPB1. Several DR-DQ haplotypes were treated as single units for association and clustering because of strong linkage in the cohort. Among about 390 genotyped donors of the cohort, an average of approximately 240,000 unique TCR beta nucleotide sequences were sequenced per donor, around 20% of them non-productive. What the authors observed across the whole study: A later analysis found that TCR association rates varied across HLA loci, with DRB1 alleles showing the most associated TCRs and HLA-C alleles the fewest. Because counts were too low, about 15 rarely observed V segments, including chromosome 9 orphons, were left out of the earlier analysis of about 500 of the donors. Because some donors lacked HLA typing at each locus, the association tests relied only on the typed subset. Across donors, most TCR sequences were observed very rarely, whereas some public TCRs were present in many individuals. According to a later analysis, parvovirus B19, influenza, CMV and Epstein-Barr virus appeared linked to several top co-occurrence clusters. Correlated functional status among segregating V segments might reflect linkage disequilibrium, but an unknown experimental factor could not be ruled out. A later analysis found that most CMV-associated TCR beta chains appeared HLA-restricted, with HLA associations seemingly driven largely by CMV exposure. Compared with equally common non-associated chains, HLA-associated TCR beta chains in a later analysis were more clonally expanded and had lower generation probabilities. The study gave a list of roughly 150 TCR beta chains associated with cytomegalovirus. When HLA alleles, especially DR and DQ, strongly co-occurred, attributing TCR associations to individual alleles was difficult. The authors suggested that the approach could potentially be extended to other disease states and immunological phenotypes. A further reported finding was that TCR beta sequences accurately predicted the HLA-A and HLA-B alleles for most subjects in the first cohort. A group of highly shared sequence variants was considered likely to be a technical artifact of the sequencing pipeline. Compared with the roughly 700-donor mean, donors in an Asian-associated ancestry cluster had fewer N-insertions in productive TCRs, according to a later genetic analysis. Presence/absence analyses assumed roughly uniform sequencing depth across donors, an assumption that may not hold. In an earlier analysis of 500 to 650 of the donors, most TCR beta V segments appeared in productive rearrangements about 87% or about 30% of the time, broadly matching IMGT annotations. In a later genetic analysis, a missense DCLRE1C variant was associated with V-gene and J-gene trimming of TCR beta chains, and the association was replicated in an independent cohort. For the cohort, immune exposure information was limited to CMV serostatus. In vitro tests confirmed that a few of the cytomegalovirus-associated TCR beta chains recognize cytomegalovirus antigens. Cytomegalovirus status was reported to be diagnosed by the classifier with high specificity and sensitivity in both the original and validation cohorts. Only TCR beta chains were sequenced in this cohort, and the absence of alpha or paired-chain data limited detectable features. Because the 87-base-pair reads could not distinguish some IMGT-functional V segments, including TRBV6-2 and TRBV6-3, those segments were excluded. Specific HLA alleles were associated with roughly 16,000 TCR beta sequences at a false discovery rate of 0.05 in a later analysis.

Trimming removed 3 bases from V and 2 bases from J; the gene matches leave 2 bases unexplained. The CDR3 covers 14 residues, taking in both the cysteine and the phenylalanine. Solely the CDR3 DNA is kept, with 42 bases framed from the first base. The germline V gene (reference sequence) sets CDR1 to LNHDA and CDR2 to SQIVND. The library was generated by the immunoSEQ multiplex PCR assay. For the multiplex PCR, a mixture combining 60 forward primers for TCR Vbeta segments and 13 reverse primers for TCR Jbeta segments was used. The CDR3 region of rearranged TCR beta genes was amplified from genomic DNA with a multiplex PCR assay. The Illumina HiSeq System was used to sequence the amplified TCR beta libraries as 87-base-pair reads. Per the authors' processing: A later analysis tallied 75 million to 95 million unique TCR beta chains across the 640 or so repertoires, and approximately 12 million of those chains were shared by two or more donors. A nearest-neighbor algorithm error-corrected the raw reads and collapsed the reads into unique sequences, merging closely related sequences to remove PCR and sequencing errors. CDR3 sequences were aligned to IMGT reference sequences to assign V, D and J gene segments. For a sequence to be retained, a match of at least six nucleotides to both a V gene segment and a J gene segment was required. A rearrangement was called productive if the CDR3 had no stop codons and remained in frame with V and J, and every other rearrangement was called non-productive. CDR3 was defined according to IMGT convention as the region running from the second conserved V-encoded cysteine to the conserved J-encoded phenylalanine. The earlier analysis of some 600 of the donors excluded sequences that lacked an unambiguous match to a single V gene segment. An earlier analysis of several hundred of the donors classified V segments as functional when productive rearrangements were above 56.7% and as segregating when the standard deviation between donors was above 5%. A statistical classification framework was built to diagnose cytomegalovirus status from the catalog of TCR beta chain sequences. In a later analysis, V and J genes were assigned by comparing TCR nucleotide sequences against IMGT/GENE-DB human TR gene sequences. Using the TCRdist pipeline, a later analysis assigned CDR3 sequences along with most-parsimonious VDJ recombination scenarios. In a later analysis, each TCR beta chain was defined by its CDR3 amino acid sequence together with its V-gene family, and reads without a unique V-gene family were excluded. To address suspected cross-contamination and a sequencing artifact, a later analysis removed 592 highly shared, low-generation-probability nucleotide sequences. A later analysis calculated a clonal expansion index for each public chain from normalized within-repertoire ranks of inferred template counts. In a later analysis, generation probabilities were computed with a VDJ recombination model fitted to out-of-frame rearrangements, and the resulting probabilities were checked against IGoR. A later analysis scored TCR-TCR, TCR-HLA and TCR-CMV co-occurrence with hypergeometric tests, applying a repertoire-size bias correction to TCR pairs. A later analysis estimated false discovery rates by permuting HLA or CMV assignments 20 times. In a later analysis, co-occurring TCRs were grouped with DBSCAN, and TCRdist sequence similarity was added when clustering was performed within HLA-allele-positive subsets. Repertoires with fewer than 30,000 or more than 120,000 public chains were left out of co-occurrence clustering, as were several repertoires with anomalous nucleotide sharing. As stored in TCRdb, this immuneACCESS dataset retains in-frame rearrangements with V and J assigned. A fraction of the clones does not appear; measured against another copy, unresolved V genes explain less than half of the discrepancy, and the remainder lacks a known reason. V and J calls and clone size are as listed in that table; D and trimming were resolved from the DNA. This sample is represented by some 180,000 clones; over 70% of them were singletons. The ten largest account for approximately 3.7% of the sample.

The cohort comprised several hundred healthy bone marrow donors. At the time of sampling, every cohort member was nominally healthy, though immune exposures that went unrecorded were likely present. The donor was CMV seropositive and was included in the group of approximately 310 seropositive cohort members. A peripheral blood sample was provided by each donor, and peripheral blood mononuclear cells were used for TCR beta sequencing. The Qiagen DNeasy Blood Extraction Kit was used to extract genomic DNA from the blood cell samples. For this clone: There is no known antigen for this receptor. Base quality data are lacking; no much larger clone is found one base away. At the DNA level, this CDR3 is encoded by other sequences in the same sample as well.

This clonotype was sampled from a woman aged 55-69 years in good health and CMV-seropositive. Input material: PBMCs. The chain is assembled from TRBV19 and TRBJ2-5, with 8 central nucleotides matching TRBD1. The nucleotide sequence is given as TGTGCCAGTAGTATCGGACAGGGACAAGAGACCCAGTACTTC. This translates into CASSIGQGQETQYF.